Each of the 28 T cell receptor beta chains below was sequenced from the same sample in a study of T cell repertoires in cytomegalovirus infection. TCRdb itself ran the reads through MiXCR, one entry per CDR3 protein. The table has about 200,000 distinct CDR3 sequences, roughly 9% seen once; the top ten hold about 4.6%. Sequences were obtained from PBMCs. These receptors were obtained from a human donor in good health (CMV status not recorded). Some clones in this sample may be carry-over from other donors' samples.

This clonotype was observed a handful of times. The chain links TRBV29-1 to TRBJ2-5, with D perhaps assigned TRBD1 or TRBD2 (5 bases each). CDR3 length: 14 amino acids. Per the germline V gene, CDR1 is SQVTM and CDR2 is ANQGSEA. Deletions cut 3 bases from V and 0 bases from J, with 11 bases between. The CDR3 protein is CSVDGDPNQETQYF. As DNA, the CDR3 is TGCAGCGTTGACGGGGACCCTAACCAAGAGACCCAGTACTTC.

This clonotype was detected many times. CDR3 region: CASSETRRNSGNTIYF. The CDR3 DNA is TGTGCCAGCAGTGAAACCAGGAGGAACTCTGGAAACACCATATATTTT. This chain uses TRBV25-1 with TRBJ1-3; D is undetermined. Germline lookup yields CDR1 MGHDK and CDR2 SYGVNS. The CDR3 consists of 16 residues. The ends were cut back, 2 bases at V and 0 bases at J, with 11 bases in the middle.

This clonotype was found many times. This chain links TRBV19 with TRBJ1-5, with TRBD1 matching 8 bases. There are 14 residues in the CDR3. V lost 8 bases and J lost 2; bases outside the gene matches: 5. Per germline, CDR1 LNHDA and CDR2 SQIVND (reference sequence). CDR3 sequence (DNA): TGTGCCAGTCATGTGACAGGGGGCAATCAGCCCCAGCATTTT. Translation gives CASHVTGGNQPQHF.

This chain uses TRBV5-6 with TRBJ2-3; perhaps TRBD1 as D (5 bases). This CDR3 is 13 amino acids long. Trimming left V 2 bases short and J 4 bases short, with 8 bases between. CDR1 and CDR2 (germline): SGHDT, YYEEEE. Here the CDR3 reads CASSFFRADTQYF. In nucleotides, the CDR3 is TGTGCCAGCAGCTTCTTCAGGGCAGATACGCAGTATTTT.

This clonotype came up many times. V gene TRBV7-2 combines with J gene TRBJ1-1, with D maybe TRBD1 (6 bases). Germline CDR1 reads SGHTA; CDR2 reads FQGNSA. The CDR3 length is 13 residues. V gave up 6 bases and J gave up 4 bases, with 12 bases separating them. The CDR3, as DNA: TGTGCCAGCAGTACAGACAGGTTCACTGAAGCTTTCTTT. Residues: CASSTDRFTEAFF.

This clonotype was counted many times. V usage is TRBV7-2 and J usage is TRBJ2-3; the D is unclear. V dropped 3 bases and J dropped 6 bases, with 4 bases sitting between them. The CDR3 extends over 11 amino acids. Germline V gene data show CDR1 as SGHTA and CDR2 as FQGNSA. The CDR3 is CASSFSDTQYF. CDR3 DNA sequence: TGTGCCAGCAGCTTTTCCGATACGCAGTATTTT.

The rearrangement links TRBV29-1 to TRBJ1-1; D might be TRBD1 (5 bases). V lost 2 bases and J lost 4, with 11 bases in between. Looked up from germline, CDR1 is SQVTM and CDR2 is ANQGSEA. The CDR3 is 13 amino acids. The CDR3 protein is CSVERQGFTEAFF. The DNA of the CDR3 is TGCAGCGTTGAAAGGCAGGGTTTCACTGAAGCTTTCTTT.

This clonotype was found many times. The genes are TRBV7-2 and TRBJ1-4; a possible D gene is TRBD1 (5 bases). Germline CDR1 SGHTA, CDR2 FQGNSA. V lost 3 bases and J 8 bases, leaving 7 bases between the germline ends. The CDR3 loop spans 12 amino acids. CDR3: CASSLTEEKLFF. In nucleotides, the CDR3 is TGTGCCAGCAGCTTGACAGAGGAAAAACTGTTTTTT.

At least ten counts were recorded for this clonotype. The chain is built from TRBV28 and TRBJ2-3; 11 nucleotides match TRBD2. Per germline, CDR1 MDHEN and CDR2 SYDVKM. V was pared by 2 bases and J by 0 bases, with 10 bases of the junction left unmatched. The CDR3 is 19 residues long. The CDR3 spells CASSLTDVRLAGSTDTQYF. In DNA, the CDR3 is TGTGCCAGCAGTTTAACCGATGTACGACTAGCGGGGAGCACAGATACGCAGTATTTT.

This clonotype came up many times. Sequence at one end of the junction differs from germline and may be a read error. The CDR3: CASSIGTSGNNEQFF. CDR3 in DNA: TGTGCTAGCAGCATCGGGACTAGCGGAAACAATGAGCAGTTCTTC. V gene TRBV7-7 combines with J gene TRBJ2-1; TRBD2 matches at 11 bases. The V gene's germline CDR1 is SSHAT and CDR2 FNYEAQ (reference sequence). The CDR3 has 15 amino acids.

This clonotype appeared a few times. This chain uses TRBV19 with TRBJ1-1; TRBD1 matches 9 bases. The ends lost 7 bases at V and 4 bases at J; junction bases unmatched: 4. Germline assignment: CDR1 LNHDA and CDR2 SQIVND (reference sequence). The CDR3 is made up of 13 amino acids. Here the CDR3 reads CASIRDRATEAFF. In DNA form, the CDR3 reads TGTGCCAGTATCCGGGACAGGGCCACTGAAGCTTTCTTT.

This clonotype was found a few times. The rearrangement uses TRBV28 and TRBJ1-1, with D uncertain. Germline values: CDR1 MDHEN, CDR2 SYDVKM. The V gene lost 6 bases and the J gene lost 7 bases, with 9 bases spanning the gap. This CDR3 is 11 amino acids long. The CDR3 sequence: CASRYYSEAFF. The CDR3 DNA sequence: TGTGCCAGCAGATATTACAGTGAAGCTTTCTTT.

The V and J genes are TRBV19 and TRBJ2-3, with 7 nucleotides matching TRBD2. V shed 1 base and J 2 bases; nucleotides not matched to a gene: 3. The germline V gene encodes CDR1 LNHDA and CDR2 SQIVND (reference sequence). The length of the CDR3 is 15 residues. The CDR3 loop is CASSIVAGVTDTQYF. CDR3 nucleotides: TGTGCCAGTAGTATAGTGGCGGGGGTCACAGATACGCAGTATTTT. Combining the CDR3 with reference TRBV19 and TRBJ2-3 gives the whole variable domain DGGITQSPKYLFRKEGQNVTLSCEQNLNHDAMYWYRQDPGQGLRLIYYSQIVNDFQKGDIAEGYSVSREKKESFPLTVTSAQKNPTAFYLCASSIVAGVTDTQYFGPGTRLTVL.

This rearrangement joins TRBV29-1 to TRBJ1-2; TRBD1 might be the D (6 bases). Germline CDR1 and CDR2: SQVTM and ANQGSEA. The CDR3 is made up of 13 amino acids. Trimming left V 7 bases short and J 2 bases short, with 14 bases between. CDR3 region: CSARRQDNYGYTF. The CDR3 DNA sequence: TGCAGCGCCCGTCGACAGGACAACTATGGCTACACCTTC.

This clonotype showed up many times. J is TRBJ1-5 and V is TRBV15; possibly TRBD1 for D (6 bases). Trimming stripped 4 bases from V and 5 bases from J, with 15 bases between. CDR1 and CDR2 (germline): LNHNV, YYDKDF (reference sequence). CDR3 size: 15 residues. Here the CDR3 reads CATSTDDRLDQPQHF. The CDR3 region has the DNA TGTGCCACCAGCACCGATGACAGGTTGGATCAGCCCCAGCATTTT. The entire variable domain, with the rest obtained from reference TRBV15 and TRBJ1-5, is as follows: DAMVIQNPRYQVTQFGKPVTLSCSQTLNHNVMYWYQQKSSQAPKLLFHYYDKDFNNEADTPDNFQSRRPNTSFCFLDIRSPGLGDTAMYLCATSTDDRLDQPQHFGDGTRLSIL.

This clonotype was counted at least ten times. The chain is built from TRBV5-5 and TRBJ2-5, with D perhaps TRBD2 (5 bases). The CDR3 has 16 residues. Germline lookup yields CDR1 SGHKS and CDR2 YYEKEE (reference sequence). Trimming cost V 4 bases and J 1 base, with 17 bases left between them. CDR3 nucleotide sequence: TGTGCCAGCAGCCCGGTGCGGGCCAGCCCCCAAGAGACCCAGTACTTC. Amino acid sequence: CASSPVRASPQETQYF.

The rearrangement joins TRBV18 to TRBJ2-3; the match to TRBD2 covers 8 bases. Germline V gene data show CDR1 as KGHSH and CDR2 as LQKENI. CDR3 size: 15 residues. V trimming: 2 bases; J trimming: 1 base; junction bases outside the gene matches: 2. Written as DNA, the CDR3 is TGTGCCAGCTCACCAAATAGCGGGGGCACAGATACGCAGTATTTT. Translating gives CASSPNSGGTDTQYF.

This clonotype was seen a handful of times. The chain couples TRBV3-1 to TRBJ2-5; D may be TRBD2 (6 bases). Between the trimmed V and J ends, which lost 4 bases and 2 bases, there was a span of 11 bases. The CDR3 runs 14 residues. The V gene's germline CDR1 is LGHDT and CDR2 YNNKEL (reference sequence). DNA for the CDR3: TGTGCCAGCAGCCCCGAGACTAGACAAGAGACCCAGTACTTC. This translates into CASSPETRQETQYF.

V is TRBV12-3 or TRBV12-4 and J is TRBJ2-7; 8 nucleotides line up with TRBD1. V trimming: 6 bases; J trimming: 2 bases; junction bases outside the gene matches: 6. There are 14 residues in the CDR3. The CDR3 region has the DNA TGTGCCAGCAGCTACAGGGGGTCAGCCTACGAGCAGTACTTC. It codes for CASSYRGSAYEQYF.

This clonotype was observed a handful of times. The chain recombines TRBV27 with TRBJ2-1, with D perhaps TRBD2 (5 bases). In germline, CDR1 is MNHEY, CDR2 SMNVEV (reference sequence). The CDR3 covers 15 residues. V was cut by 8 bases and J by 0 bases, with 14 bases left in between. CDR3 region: CASLERMSSYNEQFF. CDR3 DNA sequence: TGTGCCAGCCTGGAGCGGATGAGCTCCTACAATGAGCAGTTCTTC.

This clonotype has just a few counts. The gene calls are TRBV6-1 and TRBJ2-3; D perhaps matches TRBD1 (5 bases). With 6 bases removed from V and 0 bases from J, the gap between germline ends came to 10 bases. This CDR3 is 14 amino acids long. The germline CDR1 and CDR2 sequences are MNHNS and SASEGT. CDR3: CASRTVGSTDTQYF. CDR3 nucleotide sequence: TGTGCCAGCAGGACAGTGGGTAGCACAGATACGCAGTATTTT.

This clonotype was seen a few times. CDR3 bases: TGTGCCAGCAGCCTTGGCACACTTACAACTAATGAAAAACTGTTTTTT. It yields the protein CASSLGTLTTNEKLFF. The chain couples TRBV11-2 to TRBJ1-4; D is ambiguous. The CDR3 runs 16 residues. Looked up from germline, CDR1 is SGHAT and CDR2 is FQNNGV. V gave up 5 bases and J gave up 0 bases, with 13 bases separating them.

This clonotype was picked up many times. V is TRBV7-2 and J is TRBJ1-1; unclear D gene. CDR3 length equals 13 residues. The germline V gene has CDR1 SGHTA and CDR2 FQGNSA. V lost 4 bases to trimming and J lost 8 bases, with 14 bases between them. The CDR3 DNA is TGTGCCAGCAGCTACCCCGTTGGTGCCGAAGCTTTCTTT. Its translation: CASSYPVGAEAFF.

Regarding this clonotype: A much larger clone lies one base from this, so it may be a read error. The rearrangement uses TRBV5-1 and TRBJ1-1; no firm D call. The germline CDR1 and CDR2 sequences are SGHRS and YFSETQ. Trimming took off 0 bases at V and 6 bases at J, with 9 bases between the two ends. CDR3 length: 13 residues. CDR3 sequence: CASSLESNAEAFF. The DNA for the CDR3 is TGCGCCAGCAGCTTGGAATCCAACGCTGAAGCTTTCTTT.

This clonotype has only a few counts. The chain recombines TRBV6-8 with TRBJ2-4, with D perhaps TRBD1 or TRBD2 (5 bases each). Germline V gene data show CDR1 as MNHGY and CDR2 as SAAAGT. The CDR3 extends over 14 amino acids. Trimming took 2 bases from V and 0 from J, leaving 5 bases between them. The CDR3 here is CASSYGTAKNIQYF. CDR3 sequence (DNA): TGTGCCAGCAGTTACGGGACAGCCAAAAACATTCAGTACTTC.

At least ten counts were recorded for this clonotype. CDR3 sequence: CASSSTGYLYEQYF. CDR3 sequence (DNA): TGTGCCAGCAGCTCCACAGGGTACCTCTACGAGCAGTACTTC. V gene TRBV7-2 combines with J gene TRBJ2-7, with a possible D match to TRBD1 (6 bases). This CDR3 is built from 14 residues. The germline V and J ends were trimmed by 4 bases and 3 bases, with 13 bases remaining between them. Germline lookup yields CDR1 SGHTA and CDR2 FQGNSA.

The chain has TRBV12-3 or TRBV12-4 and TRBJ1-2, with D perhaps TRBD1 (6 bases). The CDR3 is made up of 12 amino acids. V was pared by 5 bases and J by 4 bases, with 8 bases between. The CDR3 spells CASSRTVYGYTF. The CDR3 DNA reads TGTGCCAGCAGTAGGACAGTCTATGGCTACACCTTC.

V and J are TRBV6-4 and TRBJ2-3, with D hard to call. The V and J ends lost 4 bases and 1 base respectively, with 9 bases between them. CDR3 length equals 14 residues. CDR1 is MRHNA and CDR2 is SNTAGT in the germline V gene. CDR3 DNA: TGTGCCAGCAGTGCTAATCAGGGCACAGATACGCAGTATTTT. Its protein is CASSANQGTDTQYF.